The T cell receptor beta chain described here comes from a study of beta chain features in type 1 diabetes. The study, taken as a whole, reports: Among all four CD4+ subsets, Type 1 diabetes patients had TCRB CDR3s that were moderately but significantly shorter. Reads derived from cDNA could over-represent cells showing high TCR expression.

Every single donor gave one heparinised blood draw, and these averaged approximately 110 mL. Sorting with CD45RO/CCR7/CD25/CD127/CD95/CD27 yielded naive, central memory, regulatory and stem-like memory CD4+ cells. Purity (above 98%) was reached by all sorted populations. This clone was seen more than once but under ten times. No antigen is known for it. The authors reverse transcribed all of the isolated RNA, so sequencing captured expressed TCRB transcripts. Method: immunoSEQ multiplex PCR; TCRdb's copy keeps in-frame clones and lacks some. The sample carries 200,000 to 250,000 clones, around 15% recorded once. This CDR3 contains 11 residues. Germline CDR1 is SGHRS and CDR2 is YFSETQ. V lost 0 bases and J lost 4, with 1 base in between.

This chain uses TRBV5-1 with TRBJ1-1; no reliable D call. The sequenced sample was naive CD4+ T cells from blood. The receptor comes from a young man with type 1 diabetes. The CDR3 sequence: CASSLGTEAFF. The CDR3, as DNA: TGCGCCAGCAGCTTGGGCACTGAAGCTTTCTTT.